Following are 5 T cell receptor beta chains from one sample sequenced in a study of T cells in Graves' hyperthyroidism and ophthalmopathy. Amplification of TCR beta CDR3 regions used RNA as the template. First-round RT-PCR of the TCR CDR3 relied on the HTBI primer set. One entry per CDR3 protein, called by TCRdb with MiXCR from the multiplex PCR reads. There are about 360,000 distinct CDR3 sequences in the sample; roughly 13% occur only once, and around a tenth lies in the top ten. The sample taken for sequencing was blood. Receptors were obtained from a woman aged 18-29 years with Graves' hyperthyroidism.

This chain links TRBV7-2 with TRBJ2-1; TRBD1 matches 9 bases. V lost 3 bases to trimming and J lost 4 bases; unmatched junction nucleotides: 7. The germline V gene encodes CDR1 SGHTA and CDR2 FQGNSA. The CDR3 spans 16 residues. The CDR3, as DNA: TGTGCCAGCAGCTTCACCGGGACAGGGAATTACAATGAGCAGTTCTTC. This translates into CASSFTGTGNYNEQFF. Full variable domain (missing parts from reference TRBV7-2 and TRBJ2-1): GAGVSQSPSNKVTEKGKDVELRCDPISGHTALYWYRQSLGQGLEFLIYFQGNSAPDKSGLPSDRFSAERTGGSVSTLTIQRTQQEDSAVYLCASSFTGTGNYNEQFFGPGTRLTVL.

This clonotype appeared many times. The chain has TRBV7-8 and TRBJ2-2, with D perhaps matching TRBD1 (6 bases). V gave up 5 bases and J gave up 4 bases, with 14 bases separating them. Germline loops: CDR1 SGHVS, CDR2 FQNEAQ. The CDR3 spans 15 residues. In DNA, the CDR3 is TGTGCCAGCAGCCCTACCAGGGGTGGCACCGGGGAGCTGTTTTTT. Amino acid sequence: CASSPTRGGTGELFF.

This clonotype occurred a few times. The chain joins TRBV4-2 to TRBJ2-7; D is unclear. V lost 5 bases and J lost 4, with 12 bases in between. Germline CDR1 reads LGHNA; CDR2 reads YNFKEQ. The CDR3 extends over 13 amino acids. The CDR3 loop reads CASSVPRDYEQYF. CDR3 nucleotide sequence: TGTGCCAGCAGCGTCCCGAGAGATTACGAGCAGTACTTC.

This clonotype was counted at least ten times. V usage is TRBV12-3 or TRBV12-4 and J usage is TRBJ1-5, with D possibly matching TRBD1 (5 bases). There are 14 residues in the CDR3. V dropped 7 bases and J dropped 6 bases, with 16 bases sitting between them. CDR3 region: CASTLSGGGQPQHF. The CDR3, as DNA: TGTGCCAGCACCCTTTCTGGGGGGGGTCAGCCCCAGCATTTT.

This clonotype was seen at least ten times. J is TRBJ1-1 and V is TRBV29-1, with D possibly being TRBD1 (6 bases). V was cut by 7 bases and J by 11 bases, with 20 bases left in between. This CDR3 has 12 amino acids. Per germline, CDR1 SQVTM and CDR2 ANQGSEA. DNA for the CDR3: TGCAGCGCCGAAGGGCAGGGGTGGCTTGCTTTCTTT. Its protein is CSAEGQGWLAFF.